This TCR beta chain came from a study of shared clonotypes between healthy human individuals (dated by TCRdb to the early 2020s). For context, the study as a whole: Three men and a couple of women, aged 18 to 49 years, made up the cohort. Blood TCR repertoires of five healthy adults were deeply sequenced to estimate repertoire size and the extent of clonotype sharing between individuals. Between about 0.94 and 8.9 billion PBMCs per donor were obtained by leukapheresis. For each donor, three plates each were used for CD4 naive and CD4 memory, two plates were used for CD8 naive, and one plate was used for CD8 memory. To increase sequencing depth and limit assay-specific biases, TCR repertoire library preparation and sequencing were carried out by different laboratories using diverse techniques. Results and caveats for the whole study, not just this receptor: The genetic and exposure-history diversity represented was limited by the small number of donors. Based on pairwise subsampling, the degree of clonotype sharing among donors was expected to be affected by sequencing depth. Sampling was limited to blood, and TCR repertoires in tissue likely differ from TCR repertoires in blood. Clonotypes shared by all four sorted-subset donors showed higher generation probabilities than non-shared clonotypes. Estimated clonotype richness was generally larger for naive than for memory subsets. Rarefaction of sorted-subset datasets indicated incomplete sequencing despite the large sequencing depth. Sharing across several donors was observed for about 5% of naive CD4, about 3.2% of naive CD8, 2% to 2.5% of memory CD4, and roughly 0.4% of memory CD8 clonotypes.

To note about this clone: Its target antigen remains unknown. Base qualities were left out, and no much larger clone turns up one base away.

Relative to germline, V is 11 bases shorter and J is 5 bases shorter, with 12 bases between their ends. From cysteine to phenylalanine, the CDR3 is 11 amino acids long. The only DNA kept is the CDR3, 33 bases in frame from the first base. CDR1 SGHVS and CDR2 FQNEAQ are derived from the germline V gene. CD8 naive samples consisted of CD45RO-negative cells that were positively selected for CCR7, yielding a CD45RA+CCR7+ population without TemRA cells. The donors were healthy, HIV-negative adults with no recently reported acute infections or vaccinations. Every donor was a Caucasian adult residing in Nashville, Tennessee, USA. Blood was collected by leukapheresis, and PBMCs were isolated by Ficoll-Histopaque density gradient centrifugation and then cryopreserved in liquid nitrogen vapor phase. Analytical flow cytometry was used to check the purity and quantity of each magnetically sorted T cell population. Genomic DNA was isolated from every sorted fraction and measured by UV absorbance on a Nanodrop 2000c.

Using the deep immunoSEQ assay, TCR CDR3 regions were amplified from genomic DNA by multiplex PCR. Extracted genomic DNA from each cell subset was spread evenly across all wells of several immunoSEQ 96-well plates, with each plate serving as a replicate. For sorted subsets, approximately 190 ng of genomic DNA, equivalent to some 30,000 T cell genomes, went into each replicate PCR. Purified libraries were quantified with a Qubit 3.0 fluorometer, sized on a Bioanalyzer 2100, and re-quantified with the KAPA Library Quantification kit. Every immunoSEQ 96-well plate was sequenced on a dedicated single-read 150-cycle Illumina NextSeq 550 flow cell. The original methods were these. Because the immunoSEQ output included only junctional sequences and no quality scores, the filtering could not be the same as the filtering used for full-length reads. To assign V/J genes and CDR3, sequences were annotated using PyIR, a Python wrapper for IgBLAST v1.9, with IMGT germline references. Reads were removed for weak V/J assignments (E-value above 1e-6), missing CDR3, stop codons, out-of-frame junctions, or ambiguous translated residues. A V3J clonotype was defined by an identical inferred V gene, J gene, and CDR3 amino acid sequence. The percentage overlap between two repertoires was calculated by dividing the number of shared unique clonotypes by the size of the smaller repertoire. Three approaches were used to assess repertoire richness: RTK rarefaction, the Chao1 estimator, and Recon v2.1 estimates of unobserved clonotypes. OLGA was used to compute generation probabilities for all TCRbeta clonotypes that the gDNA method yielded from several donors. In its TCRdb copy, this immuneACCESS table keeps in-frame sequences only and misses some clones. Where compared with another copy, unresolved V genes explain less than half of these, and the others have no known cause. V, J and clone size are taken as reported in that table, and D and trimming were inferred from the DNA itself. The sample includes some 1,900,000 clones, with 85% to 95% observed a single time. The ten biggest clones cover 1% to 1.5% of the sample.

This chain is built from TRBV7-8 and TRBJ2-5; D gene: possibly TRBD2, on 7 matching bases. The TCR originated in a man younger than 35 in good health. Sequencing was done on a sample of naive CD8+ T cells sorted from blood. The cell subset or site label, as the study defines it: CD45RA+CCR7+. The base sequence is TGTGCCGGGGGGGGCCCTGAGACCCAGTACTTC. Its protein product is CAGGGPETQYF.